The following is a TCR beta chain sequence with its context. No antigen is known for it. The CDR3 is 17 amino acids. V lost 5 bases, J lost 0 bases, and 17 bases lay in between. Germline loops: CDR1 MDHEN, CDR2 SYDVKM. The table came from immunoSEQ multiplex PCR; TCRdb's copy has only in-frame clones and leaves some out. The sample gives approximately 68,000 clones, 80% of which show up once; roughly 0.6% is in the top ten. This specimen belongs to a study of T cell clones after liver transplantation. The overall study: TCRbeta sequencing after a pre-transplant mixed lymphocyte reaction identified graft-donor-reactive clones, later tracked in post-transplant blood. Third-party-reactive TCRbeta sequences from pre-transplant mixed lymphocyte reactions served as antigen-independent comparators.

Study observations and caveats: A larger donor-reactive than third-party decline suggested partial antigen-specific deletion.

The chain couples TRBV28 to TRBJ1-3, with D hard to call. The sample consisted of CD4+ T cells from blood, taken before liver transplant. The clonotype was recovered from a human donor who received a liver transplant. CDR3 nucleotides: TGTGCCAGCAGTCCCCCACTAATCTCGAGCTCTGGAAACACCATATATTTT. As protein: CASSPPLISSSGNTIYF.